Listed below are T cell receptor beta chains from one sample, sequenced in a study of cytomegalovirus exposure and HLA in healthy donors. The repertoire was sequenced with immunoSEQ multiplex PCR; TCRdb's copy has only in-frame clones and lacks some. Of about 160,000 clones listed, approximately 80% were seen once; the top ten hold about 3.8%. Sequencing input: PBMCs. These receptors were collected from a young man in good health and CMV-seropositive. Both conserved end residues are part of each CDR3. The order of the fields is CDR3 length, D gene, V gene, clone size, J gene, CDR3 DNA, CDR3 protein. The D gene is left open where the match is weak. Clone size is given for some rows only: seen once, a few or many times, or a class if the clone is expanded.

len: 14
d_gene: TRBD1
v_gene: TRBV28
abundance: -
j_gene: TRBJ1-5
CDR3nt: TGTGCCAGCAGCCCCGGGACAGGGGGTCAGCCCCAGCATTTT
CDR3aa: CASSPGTGGQPQHF

len: 16
d_gene: -
v_gene: TRBV5-1
abundance: -
j_gene: TRBJ2-7
CDR3nt: TGCGCCAGCAGCTTGGCCGGACACCTCGGTGAGTGGGAGCAGTACTTC
CDR3aa: CASSLAGHLGEWEQYF

len: 14
d_gene: -
v_gene: TRBV19
abundance: -
j_gene: TRBJ1-1
CDR3nt: TGTGCCAGTAGTCCCTGGGGCAGGGGTGGTGAAGCTTTCTTT
CDR3aa: CASSPWGRGGEAFF

len: 15
d_gene: TRBD2
v_gene: TRBV2
abundance: -
j_gene: TRBJ2-7
CDR3nt: TGTGCCAGCAGTGTTAGCGGGGCTACTGTCTACGAGCAGTACTTC
CDR3aa: CASSVSGATVYEQYF

len: 16
d_gene: TRBD1
v_gene: TRBV6-1
abundance: many
j_gene: TRBJ1-6
CDR3nt: TGTGCCAGCAGTGACGGGACAGCGGACTCGGCCTTAAGCCTCCACTTT
CDR3aa: CASSDGTADSALSLHF

len: 13
d_gene: TRBD1
v_gene: TRBV30
abundance: -
j_gene: TRBJ1-6
CDR3nt: TGTGCCTGGAGCCCGGGACAGGGTTCACCCCTCCACTTT
CDR3aa: CAWSPGQGSPLHF

len: 14
d_gene: -
v_gene: TRBV5-1
abundance: -
j_gene: TRBJ1-1
CDR3nt: TGCGCCAGCAGCGGTCTACCCGGGGAGGCGAAAGCTTTCTTT
CDR3aa: CASSGLPGEAKAFF

len: 12
d_gene: -
v_gene: TRBV2
abundance: -
j_gene: TRBJ2-5
CDR3nt: TGTGCCACCCGGGACACCAAAGAGACCCAGTACTTC
CDR3aa: CATRDTKETQYF

len: 14
d_gene: -
v_gene: TRBV7-9
abundance: -
j_gene: TRBJ1-2
CDR3nt: TGTGCCAGCAGGGTACAGGGTTTCGTCTATGGCTACACCTTC
CDR3aa: CASRVQGFVYGYTF

len: 16
d_gene: TRBD1
v_gene: TRBV7-2
abundance: -
j_gene: TRBJ1-1
CDR3nt: TGTGCCAGCAGCTTGGAGGGGGCCAGGCTAAACACTGAAGCTTTCTTT
CDR3aa: CASSLEGARLNTEAFF

len: 13
d_gene: -
v_gene: TRBV12-5
abundance: -
j_gene: TRBJ1-5
CDR3nt: TGTGCTAGTGGTTTGTCCCACAGTCAGCCCCAGCATTTT
CDR3aa: CASGLSHSQPQHF

len: 15
d_gene: TRBD1
v_gene: TRBV19
abundance: -
j_gene: TRBJ1-5
CDR3nt: TGTGCCAGTAGTAGGAACAGGGGACGAAATCAGCCCCAGCATTTT
CDR3aa: CASSRNRGRNQPQHF

len: 13
d_gene: TRBD1
v_gene: TRBV2
abundance: few
j_gene: TRBJ1-2
CDR3nt: TGTGCCAGCAGTCCAGGGGGCGACTATGGCTACACCTTC
CDR3aa: CASSPGGDYGYTF

len: 16
d_gene: TRBD1
v_gene: TRBV9
abundance: -
j_gene: TRBJ2-2
CDR3nt: TGTGCCAGCAGCACCCGACAGGGGGGACTCACCGGGGAGCTGTTTTTT
CDR3aa: CASSTRQGGLTGELFF

len: 15
d_gene: TRBD1
v_gene: TRBV4-1
abundance: -
j_gene: TRBJ2-7
CDR3nt: TGCGCCAGCAGCCATGATGACAGGGCGAACTACGAGCAGTACTTC
CDR3aa: CASSHDDRANYEQYF

len: 16
d_gene: TRBD1
v_gene: TRBV4-3
abundance: -
j_gene: TRBJ2-3
CDR3nt: TGCGCCAGCAGCCAAGAATTGGACAGGGGCACAGATACGCAGTATTTT
CDR3aa: CASSQELDRGTDTQYF

len: 14
d_gene: -
v_gene: TRBV5-6
abundance: few
j_gene: TRBJ2-3
CDR3nt: TGTGCCAGCAGCCCTTCTTATGGCACAGATACGCAGTATTTT
CDR3aa: CASSPSYGTDTQYF

len: 16
d_gene: -
v_gene: TRBV7-6
abundance: once
j_gene: TRBJ1-4
CDR3nt: TGTGCCAGCAGCTCTTCCCGGACAGATTCTAATGAAAAACTGTTTTTT
CDR3aa: CASSSSRTDSNEKLFF

len: 12
d_gene: -
v_gene: TRBV10-1
abundance: -
j_gene: TRBJ2-1
CDR3nt: TGCGCCAGCAGCCACTTCTGCAATGAGCAGTTCTTC
CDR3aa: CASSHFCNEQFF

len: 14
d_gene: -
v_gene: TRBV27
abundance: -
j_gene: TRBJ2-7
CDR3nt: TGTGCCAGCAGTTTATCCGTCGGGAACTACGAGCAGTACTTC
CDR3aa: CASSLSVGNYEQYF

len: 13
d_gene: TRBD2
v_gene: TRBV6-6
abundance: -
j_gene: TRBJ2-7
CDR3nt: TGTGCCAGCTTGGGCGGGGGGGCGAGGGAGCAGTACTTC
CDR3aa: CASLGGGAREQYF

len: 16
d_gene: TRBD1
v_gene: TRBV19
abundance: -
j_gene: TRBJ1-2
CDR3nt: TGTGCCAGTAGACGTCCCGGGACAGGGGGTAGATATGGCTACACCTTC
CDR3aa: CASRRPGTGGRYGYTF

len: 12
d_gene: -
v_gene: TRBV7-3
abundance: -
j_gene: TRBJ2-2
CDR3nt: TGTGCCAGCAGCCCCTCGGCCGGGGAGCTGTTTTTT
CDR3aa: CASSPSAGELFF

len: 19
d_gene: TRBD1
v_gene: TRBV7-2
abundance: -
j_gene: TRBJ1-2
CDR3nt: TGTGCCAGCACCGAGGATAATTGGGGGAGGACAGGGACCGCCTATGGCTACACCTTC
CDR3aa: CASTEDNWGRTGTAYGYTF